This T cell receptor (beta chain) was sequenced in a study of blood T cell repertoires in COVID-19 (TCRdb year 2020). In terms of the full investigation: Samples from collaborators originated in the United States, Italy and Spain and spanned both the acute and convalescent phases of COVID-19. Samples came from the ongoing ImmuneRACE study (first 160 participants) plus 1,254 subjects from 6 global collaborators. A de-identified subject ID, COVID-19 status, age in years and sex were almost always included in the sample metadata. A freely available public database, intended as a resource for researchers studying the immune response to SARS-CoV-2, is where the repertoires were released. Where HLA class I and class II types were available, the types were taken from metadata supplied by the sample provider, not from assay-based typing. The material from the prospective study consisted of cDNA or gDNA derived from T cells, B-cell-depleted T cells, or PBMCs. Deeply sampled blood TCRbeta repertoires from subjects exposed to, actively infected with, or recovered from COVID-19 were included in the dataset. Summary of the overall study and its limitations: Clinical and demographic metadata were provided uncurated, with the amount varying by source and participant.

A remark on this clone: Which antigen it targets is not known. No qualities accompany the bases; no much larger clone lies one base away.

Each collaborating institution followed its own protocols to collect whole blood in K2EDTA tubes. Collaborator samples were shipped for TCRbeta analysis as frozen whole blood, isolated PBMCs, or DNA extracted from either sample type. TCRbeta CDR3 regions were amplified from genomic DNA using the immunoSEQ Assay, a bias-controlled multiplex PCR. Per the source publication's procedure: The number of nucleated cells in each sample was estimated from the amplification of reference gene primers within the assay. To quantify the absolute abundance of each unique TCRbeta CDR3 rearrangement, sequence reads were collapsed and filtered. Productive Simpson clonality was computed per sample as the square root of Simpson's diversity index over productive rearrangements. In its TCRdb copy, this immuneACCESS table keeps in-frame sequences only and misses some clones. Where compared with another copy, unresolved V genes explain less than half of these, and the others have no known cause. That table gives V, J and clone size, and the DNA gave D and trimming. The sample table records under 250,000 clones; 70% to 90% of these occur just once. The top ten constitute roughly 12% of the sample.

Trimming accounts for 1 base at V and 0 bases at J, while the number of junction bases matched to no gene is 6. Reading the germline V gene gives CDR1 MDHEN and CDR2 SYDVKM. The CDR3 runs 16 residues from the cysteine to the phenylalanine. Just CDR3 DNA is preserved here, 48 bases in frame from base 1. The sequence was obtained from a human donor in a cohort sampled during active COVID-19. Recombination joined TRBV28 with TRBJ2-7, with 7 central nucleotides matching TRBD2. Sequencing was performed on peripheral blood. At the DNA level, the sequence is TGTGCCAGCAGTTTATCATCTAGCGGATTCTCCTACGAGCAGTACTTC. It is translated as CASSLSSSGFSYEQYF.